This T cell receptor (beta chain) was found in a study of blood T cell repertoires in COVID-19. Germline values: CDR1 SGHNT, CDR2 YYREEE (reference sequence). This CDR3 spans 14 amino acids. The V gene lost 0 bases and the J gene lost 7 bases, with 11 bases spanning the gap. Two consecutive negative NP/OP PCR tests, clearance, or resolved symptoms defined Cohort 3 recovery. Repertoires were generated with immunoSEQ multiplex PCR, while TCRdb's copy carries only in-frame clones and drops some. In the table there are about 250,000 clones, over 75% of which are singletons. This clonotype was obtained from a man aged 40-50 years who had recovered from COVID-19. The sequenced sample consisted of PBMCs or T cells enriched from blood (not recorded which). The chain joins TRBV5-4 to TRBJ1-3, with D tentatively TRBD1 (5 bases). CDR3 DNA sequence: TGTGCCAGCAGCTTGGCCAGGGAAGGGAACACCATATATTTT. Protein sequence: CASSLAREGNTIYF.